This T cell receptor beta chain was retrieved from a study of shared clonotypes between healthy human individuals. About this clone: Its antigen is undetermined.

The data were produced by immunoSEQ multiplex PCR, yet TCRdb's version contains in-frame clones alone and is incomplete. The sample consists of about 580,000 clones, roughly 98% of them appearing once. V trimming: 4 bases; J trimming: 9 bases; junction bases outside the gene matches: 10. Per the germline V gene, CDR1 is WSHSY and CDR2 is SAAADI. This CDR3 region has 17 residues. Naive CD8 populations comprised CD45RO-negative cells positively selected for CCR7, excluding terminally differentiated effector memory CD45RA+ cells. Study-wide results and limits: The small donor group covered limited genetic and exposure diversity.

The TCR comes from a man aged 25-40 years in good health. The chain employs TRBV10-2 and TRBJ2-1, with 15 bases aligning to TRBD2. Sequencing input: naive CD8+ T cells sorted from blood. CDR3 residues: CASSGGLAGGSILEQFF. CDR3 in DNA: TGCGCCAGCAGTGGGGGACTAGCGGGAGGATCCATCCTTGAGCAGTTCTTC.